Following are 17 T cell receptor beta chains from one sample sequenced in a study of OX40 agonist ivuxolimab in advanced cancers. Clones were read by immunoSEQ multiplex PCR, and TCRdb kept only the in-frame ones, dropping some. The profile covers about 40,000 clones, with 82% appearing a single time and under 2% taken by the ten largest. This specimen consisted of CD4+ or CD8+ T cells sorted from blood, obtained in a trial of the OX40 agonist ivuxolimab. These TCRs come from an adult with an advanced solid tumor such as melanoma, head and neck, liver or kidney cancer.

The V gene is TRBV9, the J gene TRBJ2-1; possible D gene TRBD2, 5 bases. The CDR3 length is 14 residues. Germline CDR1 and CDR2: SGDLS and YYNGEE. The V and J ends lost 4 bases and 6 bases respectively, with 14 bases between them. As DNA, the CDR3 is TGTGCCAGCAGCACCCAGACTACCCCCAATGAGCAGTTCTTC. Its translation: CASSTQTTPNEQFF.

This sequence joins TRBV5-4 and TRBJ2-5; D remains ambiguous. CDR1 is SGHNT, CDR2 YYREEE, per germline (reference sequence). This CDR3 is built from 13 residues. The ends were cut back, 0 bases at V and 4 bases at J, with 7 bases in the middle. CDR3 residues: CASSLVAGETQYF. The CDR3 DNA reads TGTGCCAGCAGCTTGGTAGCAGGAGAGACCCAGTACTTC.

The V and J genes are TRBV2 and TRBJ2-7, with D tentatively TRBD2 (5 bases). V gave up 8 bases and J gave up 4 bases, with 15 bases separating them. The CDR3 has 13 amino acids. CDR1 and CDR2 from the germline V gene are SNHLY and FYNNEI. The CDR3 loop reads CASSPGMRYEQYF. The CDR3 coding sequence is TGTGCCAGCTCGCCGGGGATGAGGTACGAGCAGTACTTC. The entire variable domain, with the rest obtained from reference TRBV2 and TRBJ2-7, is as follows: EPEVTQTPSHQVTQMGQEVILRCVPISNHLYFYWYRQILGQKVEFLVSFYNNEISEKSEIFDDQFSVERPDGSNFTLKIRSTKLEDSAMYFCASSPGMRYEQYFGPGTRLTVT.

J is TRBJ1-2 and V is TRBV30; weak D call: TRBD1 (6 bases). This CDR3 region has 12 residues. Germline CDR1 reads GTSNPN; CDR2 reads SVGIG (reference sequence). Trimming left V 0 bases short and J 7 bases short, with 9 bases between. DNA of the CDR3: TGTGCCTGGAGTGTCACAGGGAGTGGCTACACCTTC. Translated, it gives CAWSVTGSGYTF.

The chain couples TRBV7-9 to TRBJ2-1, with D tentatively TRBD1 (5 bases). Trimming pared 1 base from V and 7 bases from J, leaving 14 bases between. The CDR3 has 15 amino acids. The germline V gene encodes CDR1 SEHNR and CDR2 FQNEAQ (reference sequence). CDR3 loop: CASSLGGAIVNEQFF. The CDR3 nucleotides are TGTGCCAGCAGCTTAGGGGGCGCGATAGTTAATGAGCAGTTCTTC.

The table lists this clone with a few counts. The chain carries TRBV9 and TRBJ2-1; 7 nucleotides agree with TRBD2. J was trimmed by 12 bases and V by 4 bases; bases with no gene match: 13. The CDR3 is 14 amino acids. Germline V gives CDR1 SGDLS, CDR2 YYNGEE. DNA for the CDR3: TGTGCCAGCAGCCCCTTCCTGGGGGGGTTTGGGCAGTTCTTC. The encoded protein is CASSPFLGGFGQFF.

The chain employs TRBV11-2 and TRBJ2-7; tentative D call: TRBD1 (5 bases). The CDR3 has 17 amino acids. Germline lookup yields CDR1 SGHAT and CDR2 FQNNGV. Trimming took 5 bases from V and 5 from J, leaving 25 bases between them. The CDR3 here is CASSDIRTMEQVHEQYF. In nucleotides, the CDR3 is TGTGCCAGCAGCGACATCAGAACCATGGAACAGGTCCACGAGCAGTACTTC.

The gene calls are TRBV7-3 and TRBJ1-3; no clear D gene. The CDR3 covers 14 residues. Germline assignment: CDR1 SGHTA and CDR2 FQGTGA. V was cut by 2 bases and J by 2 bases, with 7 bases left in between. CDR3 sequence reads: CASSLPGAGNTIYF. The CDR3 DNA is TGTGCCAGCAGCTTACCCGGGGCTGGAAACACCATATATTTT.

The chain carries TRBV2 and TRBJ2-3; D is ambiguous. Germline V gene data show CDR1 as SNHLY and CDR2 as FYNNEI. The CDR3 is made up of 15 amino acids. Trimming removed 5 bases at V and 2 bases at J, with 14 bases between. The CDR3 DNA reads as TGTGCCAGCAGTTTATCGGTACAGACCACAGATACGCAGTATTTT. It encodes CASSLSVQTTDTQYF.

The chain uses TRBV19 and TRBJ2-1, with D perhaps being TRBD1 or TRBD2 (5 bases each). The CDR3 extends over 11 amino acids. V was shortened by 10 bases and J by 10 bases, with 14 bases between the two germline ends. From germline, CDR1 is LNHDA and CDR2 SQIVND (reference sequence). CDR3 region: CATSRGTEQFF. In DNA, the CDR3 is TGTGCCACCAGCCGAGGGACGGAGCAGTTCTTC.

This rearrangement joins TRBV28 to TRBJ2-7, with D possibly TRBD1 on 5 matching bases. V was cut by 2 bases and J by 12 bases, with 11 bases left in between. This CDR3 is built from 11 residues. Germline-derived CDR1 and CDR2 are MDHEN and SYDVKM. CDR3 in amino acids: CASSLRQGVYF. The DNA for the CDR3 is TGTGCCAGCAGTTTAAGGCAGGGTGTGTACTTC.

The genes are TRBV30 and TRBJ2-7, with D tentatively TRBD1 (5 bases). The CDR3 contains 12 residues. Per the germline V gene, CDR1 is GTSNPN and CDR2 is SVGIG (reference sequence). Trimming pared 4 bases from V and 3 bases from J, leaving 10 bases between. CDR3 DNA sequence: TGTGCCTGGAAAGGGGAAAACTACGAGCAGTACTTC. This translates into CAWKGENYEQYF.

The chain carries TRBV5-4 and TRBJ1-6; 9 positions agree with TRBD1. The V gene end was trimmed by 4 bases and the J gene end by 8 bases; junction bases not matched to a gene: 7. The CDR3 is made up of 15 amino acids. Looked up from germline, CDR1 is SGHNT and CDR2 is YYREEE (reference sequence). DNA for the CDR3: TGTGCCAGCAGCCACCAGACAGGGGGTGATTCACCCCTCCACTTT. Translating gives CASSHQTGGDSPLHF.

This chain joins TRBV5-6 and TRBJ1-3; the D is unclear. This CDR3 contains 12 residues. V lost 2 bases to trimming and J lost 4 bases, with 4 bases between them. Germline CDR1 SGHDT, CDR2 YYEEEE. The CDR3 sequence is CASSFPGNTIYF. CDR3 nucleotides: TGTGCCAGCAGCTTCCCAGGAAACACCATATATTTT.

The genes are TRBV6-6 and TRBJ1-1, with D tentatively TRBD1 (5 bases). V lost 2 bases to trimming and J lost 4 bases, with 8 bases between them. The CDR3 has 13 amino acids. Germline CDR1 MNHNY, CDR2 SVGAGI (reference sequence). The CDR3 DNA sequence: TGTGCCAGCAGTTACGGACATGGCACTGAAGCTTTCTTT. As protein: CASSYGHGTEAFF.

The J gene is TRBJ2-1, the V gene TRBV13; possible D gene TRBD1, 6 bases. The CDR3 spans 12 residues. CDR1 and CDR2 (germline): PRHDT, FYEKMQ (reference sequence). Trimming removed 7 bases at V and 8 bases at J, with 12 bases between. The CDR3 region has the DNA TGTGCCAGCACCCGGACAGATCATGAGCAGTTCTTC. Translating it yields CASTRTDHEQFF.

The CDR3 is CASSYSGLSTGELFF. For the CDR3, the DNA is TGTGCCAGCAGTTATTCGGGACTTTCCACCGGGGAGCTGTTTTTT. The V gene is TRBV6-6, the J gene TRBJ2-2; the D gene is possibly TRBD2 (6 bases). Germline CDR1 and CDR2: MNHNY and SVGAGI (reference sequence). Trimming removed 3 bases at V and 4 bases at J, with 12 bases between. This CDR3 comprises 15 residues.